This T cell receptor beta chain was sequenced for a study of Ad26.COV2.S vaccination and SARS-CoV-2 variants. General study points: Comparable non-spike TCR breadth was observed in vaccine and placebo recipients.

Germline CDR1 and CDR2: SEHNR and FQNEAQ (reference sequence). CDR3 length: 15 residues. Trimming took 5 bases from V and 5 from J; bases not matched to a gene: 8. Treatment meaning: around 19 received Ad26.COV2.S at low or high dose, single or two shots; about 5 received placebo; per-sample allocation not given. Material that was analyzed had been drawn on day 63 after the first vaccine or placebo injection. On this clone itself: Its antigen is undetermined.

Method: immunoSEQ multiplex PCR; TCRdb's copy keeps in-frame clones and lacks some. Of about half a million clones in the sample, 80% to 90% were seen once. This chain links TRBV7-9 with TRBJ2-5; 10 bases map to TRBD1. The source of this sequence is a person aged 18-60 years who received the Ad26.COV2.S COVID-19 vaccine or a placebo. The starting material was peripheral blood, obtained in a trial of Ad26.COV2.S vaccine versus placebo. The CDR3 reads CASSPSRGQGETQYF. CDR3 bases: TGTGCCAGCAGCCCGAGTCGGGGACAGGGGGAGACCCAGTACTTC.